The 28 T cell receptor beta chains reported below all come from one sample, sequenced in a study of blood T cell repertoires in COVID-19. Using immunoSEQ multiplex PCR, the repertoire was profiled, and TCRdb retains in-frame clones only, with some absent. The table lists about 160,000 clones, about nine tenths of them singletons, with 4.8% in the top ten. Sequenced sample: peripheral blood. Receptors were obtained from a man in his thirties or forties with COVID-19, enrolled during active disease.

This chain connects TRBV7-2 to TRBJ2-2, with 10 bases aligning to TRBD2. This CDR3 is 17 amino acids long. Germline V CDR1 and CDR2: SGHTA, FQGNSA. With 0 bases clipped from V and 6 bases from J, the junction kept 7 bases outside the gene matches. The CDR3 DNA is TGTGCCAGCAGCTTAGCGCGGCTAGCGGGGGTGGCCGGGGAGCTGTTTTTT. Protein product: CASSLARLAGVAGELFF.

This clone was recorded once. The CDR3: CASSQAGATQETQYF. The CDR3 DNA reads TGTGCCAGCAGCCAAGCGGGAGCAACCCAAGAGACCCAGTACTTC. The chain uses TRBV7-7 and TRBJ2-5; 8 bases agree with TRBD2. The CDR3 is 15 residues long. Per germline, CDR1 SSHAT and CDR2 FNYEAQ (reference sequence). The junction had 6 bases not matched to a gene; V was cut back by 5 bases and J by 1 base.

V usage is TRBV6-2 or TRBV6-3 and J usage is TRBJ2-5; tentatively, D is TRBD1 (5 bases). Germline CDR1 MNHEY, CDR2 SVGEGT. CDR3 length equals 12 residues. Trimming stripped 5 bases from V and 8 bases from J, with 12 bases between. In DNA, the CDR3 is TGTGCCAGCAGTGACAGTGGAGATACCCAGTACTTC. Protein product: CASSDSGDTQYF.

This clone occurred once. The chain recombines TRBV18 with TRBJ1-1; no reliable D call. Germline lookup yields CDR1 KGHSH and CDR2 LQKENI. The ends were cut back, 4 bases at V and 8 bases at J, with 14 bases in the middle. The CDR3 contains 13 residues. This CDR3 is CASSQKEEGEAFF. The CDR3 DNA is TGTGCCAGCTCACAGAAAGAAGAGGGAGAAGCTTTCTTT.

The CDR3 reads CAISPGEGHSNTGELFF. The CDR3 nucleotides read TGTGCCATCAGTCCGGGAGAAGGGCACTCGAACACCGGGGAGCTGTTTTTT. The chain joins TRBV10-3 to TRBJ2-2; D may be TRBD2 (6 bases). This CDR3 is 17 amino acids long. With 5 bases removed from V and 0 bases from J, the gap between germline ends came to 16 bases. Germline-derived CDR1 and CDR2 are ENHRY and SYGVKD.

The chain recombines TRBV7-8 with TRBJ1-1; D gene ambiguous. Germline V gene sequence: CDR1 SGHVS, CDR2 FQNEAQ. The CDR3 consists of 14 residues. Trimming stripped 5 bases from V and 6 bases from J, with 16 bases between. This CDR3 reads CASSARRLSSEAFF. The CDR3 DNA reads TGTGCCAGCAGCGCACGGAGGTTGTCTTCTGAAGCTTTCTTT. The entire variable domain, with the rest obtained from reference TRBV7-8 and TRBJ1-1, is as follows: GAGVSQSPRYKVAKRGQDVALRCDPISGHVSLFWYQQALGQGPEFLTYFQNEAQLDKSGLPSDRFFAERPEGSVSTLKIQRTQQEDSAVYLCASSARRLSSEAFFGQGTRLTVV.

This chain links TRBV30 with TRBJ2-1, with 10 bases lining up with TRBD2. With 0 bases clipped from V and 5 bases from J, the junction kept 1 base outside the gene matches. The germline V gene encodes CDR1 GTSNPN and CDR2 SVGIG (reference sequence). The CDR3 length is 14 residues. The CDR3 DNA reads TGTGCCTGGAGTGTAGCGGGAGGGCACAATGAGCAGTTCTTC. Translated, it gives CAWSVAGGHNEQFF.

Points on this clone: Its ends do not fully match the called genes, so a read error is possible. The chain employs TRBV11-1 and TRBJ2-1; 8 bases fit TRBD2. Germline lookup yields CDR1 SGHAT and CDR2 FQDESV (reference sequence). CDR3 length: 16 residues. CDR3 amino acids: CVSSSQTSALANEQFF. The DNA for the CDR3 is TGTGTCAGCAGCTCCCAGACTAGCGCCCTCGCGAATGAGCAGTTCTTC.

The chain uses TRBV12-3 or TRBV12-4 and TRBJ2-2; tentatively, D is TRBD1 (5 bases). V lost 7 bases and J lost 5, with 11 bases in between. This CDR3 has 13 amino acids. The CDR3 nucleotides are TGTGCCAGCAACCCGACAGTGACCGGGGAGCTGTTTTTT. Amino acid sequence: CASNPTVTGELFF.

This chain links TRBV5-1 with TRBJ2-7, with 7 bases lining up with TRBD1. Germline V lookup: CDR1 SGHRS, CDR2 YFSETQ. This CDR3 spans 13 amino acids. The V gene end was trimmed by 6 bases and the J gene end by 2 bases; junction bases not matched to a gene: 5. The CDR3 reads CASMATGTYEQYF. In DNA form, the CDR3 reads TGCGCCAGCATGGCGACAGGGACCTACGAGCAGTACTTC.

The V call is TRBV5-8, the J call TRBJ1-5; 7 bases align to TRBD1. This CDR3 is built from 15 residues. Germline assignment: CDR1 SGHTS and CDR2 YDEGEE. J gave up 6 bases and V 5 bases, and 11 bases lay outside the gene matches. CDR3 protein: CASSRLDRDRQPQHF. The CDR3 DNA reads as TGTGCCAGCAGTCGGCTTGACAGGGATCGTCAGCCCCAGCATTTT.

The rearrangement joins TRBV4-3 to TRBJ2-2, with D tentatively TRBD2 (6 bases). The CDR3 loop spans 16 amino acids. Germline V gene sequence: CDR1 LGHNA, CDR2 YSLEER. Trimming took 0 bases from V and 3 from J, leaving 11 bases between them. The CDR3 region is CASSQELADDTGELFF. The CDR3 nucleotides are TGCGCCAGCAGCCAAGAACTAGCCGACGACACCGGGGAGCTGTTTTTT.

V gene TRBV7-2 combines with J gene TRBJ2-3, with TRBD2 identical over 10 bases. V lost 3 bases to trimming and J lost 1 base; unmatched junction nucleotides: 4. CDR1 is SGHTA and CDR2 is FQGNSA in the germline V gene. The CDR3 sequence is 16 residues long. The CDR3 loop is CASSFRAGGGTDTQYF. As DNA, the CDR3 is TGTGCCAGCAGCTTTCGAGCGGGGGGGGGCACAGATACGCAGTATTTT.

This rearrangement joins TRBV24-1 to TRBJ1-5; 9 nucleotides line up with TRBD1. Germline V lookup: CDR1 KGHDR, CDR2 SFDVKD. V shed 10 bases and J 1 base; nucleotides not matched to a gene: 10. CDR3 length: 16 amino acids. Here the CDR3 reads CATNLTGTGSNQPQHF. For the CDR3, the DNA is TGTGCCACTAACCTGACCGGGACAGGGAGCAATCAGCCCCAGCATTTT.

In its sample, this clone was seen once. The chain couples TRBV19 to TRBJ1-2; 8 bases match TRBD1. Germline CDR1 and CDR2: LNHDA and SQIVND (reference sequence). The V gene end was trimmed by 0 bases and the J gene end by 4 bases; junction bases not matched to a gene: 4. The CDR3 runs to 15 residues. This CDR3 is CASSIDRDRLYGYTF. CDR3 DNA sequence: TGTGCCAGTAGTATAGACCGGGACAGGCTCTATGGCTACACCTTC.

The V and J genes are TRBV5-4 and TRBJ1-5, with unresolved D. The CDR3 runs to 14 residues. Trimming left V 0 bases short and J 1 base short, with 5 bases between. Germline V gene data show CDR1 as SGHNT and CDR2 as YYREEE (reference sequence). CDR3 sequence (DNA): TGTGCCAGCAGCTTGGGCGGGAGCAATCAGCCCCAGCATTTT. Translation: CASSLGGSNQPQHF.

The V gene is TRBV4-2, the J gene TRBJ1-5; maybe TRBD1 (5 bases). The CDR3 covers 15 residues. Trimming took off 1 base at V and 5 bases at J, with 12 bases between the two ends. The V gene's germline CDR1 is LGHNA and CDR2 YNFKEQ. In DNA form, the CDR3 reads TGTGCCAGCAGCCAAGGGGATGGGGCGCATCAGCCCCAGCATTTT. It translates to CASSQGDGAHQPQHF.

This clone was detected a few times. The V and J genes are TRBV19 and TRBJ1-1; TRBD1 might be the D (5 bases). This CDR3 spans 14 amino acids. Trimming left V 5 bases short and J 7 bases short, with 17 bases between. CDR1 is LNHDA, CDR2 SQIVND, per germline (reference sequence). The CDR3 region is CASSYYDGAGEAFF. The CDR3 nucleotides read TGTGCCAGTAGTTATTATGATGGGGCTGGTGAAGCTTTCTTT.

The gene calls are TRBV6-6 and TRBJ2-2, with TRBD1 matching over 9 bases. J was trimmed by 4 bases and V by 5 bases; bases with no gene match: 14. Germline-derived CDR1 and CDR2 are MNHNY and SVGAGI (reference sequence). The CDR3 sequence is 18 residues long. CDR3 protein: CASSRGSSGTGTTGELFF. The CDR3 region has the DNA TGTGCCAGCAGTCGCGGTTCTTCCGGGACAGGGACCACCGGGGAGCTGTTTTTT.

The rearrangement links TRBV30 to TRBJ2-1, with D unresolved. The CDR3 is made up of 10 amino acids. Trimming took 1 base from V and 11 from J, leaving 6 bases between them. Germline V lookup: CDR1 GTSNPN, CDR2 SVGIG (reference sequence). This CDR3 is CAWSGAKQFF. The CDR3 DNA sequence: TGTGCCTGGAGTGGAGCTAAGCAGTTCTTC.

This clone was seen a handful of times. V gene TRBV5-1 combines with J gene TRBJ1-1, with TRBD1 matching 9 bases. V shed 3 bases and J 7 bases; nucleotides not matched to a gene: 7. The V gene's germline CDR1 is SGHRS and CDR2 YFSETQ. This CDR3 has 14 residues. CDR3 region: CASSWGTGNDEAFF. The CDR3 DNA reads as TGCGCCAGCAGCTGGGGGACAGGGAATGATGAAGCTTTCTTT.

CDR3 residues: CASSQGDWTVEAFF. In nucleotides, the CDR3 is TGCGCCAGCAGCCAAGGCGATTGGACAGTTGAAGCTTTCTTT. The chain joins TRBV4-1 to TRBJ1-1; possible D gene TRBD1, 6 bases. CDR1 and CDR2 (germline): MGHRA, YSYEKL. Trimming left V 1 base short and J 7 bases short, with 13 bases between. CDR3 length: 14 residues.

This clone came up once. V gene TRBV7-9 combines with J gene TRBJ2-5; 9 nucleotides match TRBD2. Germline V gene data show CDR1 as SEHNR and CDR2 as FQNEAQ (reference sequence). V shed 5 bases, J shed 1 base, and the junction held 8 bases outside the gene matches. This CDR3 contains 16 residues. CDR3 nucleotides: TGTGCCAGCAGCCTTAAGCGGGGGGCCGTCCAAGAGACCCAGTACTTC. It yields the protein CASSLKRGAVQETQYF.

The CDR3 DNA sequence: TGTGCCAGCAGCCCAGGTAGATTAGAGCAGTTCTTC. This codes for CASSPGRLEQFF. The V gene is TRBV7-2, the J gene TRBJ2-1; the D is unclear. There are 12 residues in the CDR3. The V and J ends lost 5 bases and 10 bases respectively, with 12 bases between them. Germline lookup yields CDR1 SGHTA and CDR2 FQGNSA.

This clone was observed a single time. The rearrangement uses TRBV2 and TRBJ1-5; 7 bases are a match to TRBD1. This CDR3 has 15 residues. V shed 4 bases, J shed 2 bases, and the junction held 5 bases outside the gene matches. Germline CDR1 SNHLY, CDR2 FYNNEI. The CDR3, as DNA: TGTGCCAGCAGTGTCCGAACAGGGGGCAATCAGCCCCAGCATTTT. This translates into CASSVRTGGNQPQHF. The full variable domain, rest sourced from reference TRBV2 and TRBJ1-5, is EPEVTQTPSHQVTQMGQEVILRCVPISNHLYFYWYRQILGQKVEFLVSFYNNEISEKSEIFDDQFSVERPDGSNFTLKIRSTKLEDSAMYFCASSVRTGGNQPQHFGDGTRLSIL.

The chain uses TRBV19 and TRBJ2-5; perhaps TRBD2 as D (6 bases). There are 14 residues in the CDR3. The V end was cut by 5 bases, the J end by 5 bases, with 15 bases between. Germline CDR1 and CDR2: LNHDA and SQIVND (reference sequence). This CDR3 is CASSPRGYLETQYF. CDR3 nucleotide sequence: TGTGCCAGTAGTCCACGGGGGTATTTGGAGACCCAGTACTTC.

This sequence joins TRBV9 and TRBJ1-4; tentative D call: TRBD1 (6 bases). The CDR3 loop spans 15 amino acids. Trimming took 3 bases from V and 7 from J, leaving 16 bases between them. Germline-derived CDR1 and CDR2 are SGDLS and YYNGEE. The CDR3 region is CASSDTGSPGEKLFF. The CDR3 nucleotides are TGTGCCAGCAGCGATACAGGGTCCCCTGGTGAAAAACTGTTTTTT.

The genes are TRBV7-8 and TRBJ1-6; no firm D call. The V gene lost 1 base and the J gene lost 0 bases, with 7 bases spanning the gap. Germline V gene sequence: CDR1 SGHVS, CDR2 FQNEAQ. CDR3 length equals 16 residues. The CDR3 spells CASSLDGSSYNSPLHF. For the CDR3, the DNA is TGTGCCAGCAGCTTAGATGGCAGCTCCTATAATTCACCCCTCCACTTT.